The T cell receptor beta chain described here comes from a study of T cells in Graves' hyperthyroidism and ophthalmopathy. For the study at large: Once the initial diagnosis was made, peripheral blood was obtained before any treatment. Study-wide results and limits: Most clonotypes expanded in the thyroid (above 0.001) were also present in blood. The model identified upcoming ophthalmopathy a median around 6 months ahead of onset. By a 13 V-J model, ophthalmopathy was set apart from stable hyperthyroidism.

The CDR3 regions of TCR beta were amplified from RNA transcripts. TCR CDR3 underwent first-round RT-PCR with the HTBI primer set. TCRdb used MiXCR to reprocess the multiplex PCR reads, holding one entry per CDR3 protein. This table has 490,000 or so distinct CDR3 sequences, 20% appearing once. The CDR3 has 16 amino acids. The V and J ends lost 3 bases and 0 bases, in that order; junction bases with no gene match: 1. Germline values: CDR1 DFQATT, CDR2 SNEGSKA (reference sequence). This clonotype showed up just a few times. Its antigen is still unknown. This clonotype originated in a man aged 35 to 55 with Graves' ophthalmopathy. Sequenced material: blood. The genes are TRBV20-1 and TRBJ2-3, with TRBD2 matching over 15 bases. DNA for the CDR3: TGCAGTGCTAGGGGGACTAGCGGGGGGAGCACAGATACGCAGTATTTT. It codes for CSARGTSGGSTDTQYF.